These 2 T cell receptor beta chains originate from one sample sequenced in a study of T cell clonotyping in hematopoietic cell transplantation. Specified time point: recipient sample about 28 days before transplant, after cytoreduction. Libraries were prepared by immunoSEQ multiplex PCR; TCRdb keeps only in-frame clonotypes and omits some of them. The sample lists around 26,000 clones, about four fifths occurring once. The specimen was peripheral blood mononuclear cells, collected before stem cell transplant. These receptors were obtained from a man aged 40-55 years with acute myeloid leukemia. Some clones in this sample may be carry-over from other donors' samples.

The rearrangement links TRBV5-6 to TRBJ1-2; perhaps TRBD1 as D (5 bases). Trimming pared 5 bases from V and 4 bases from J, leaving 18 bases between. The CDR3 has 15 residues. Germline V lookup: CDR1 SGHDT, CDR2 YYEEEE. CDR3 sequence reads: CASRPLRDSGYGYTF. The CDR3 bases are TGTGCCAGCAGACCCCTGAGGGACTCGGGCTATGGCTACACCTTC.

V is TRBV6-5 and J is TRBJ2-7; maybe TRBD2 (6 bases). CDR1 is MNHEY, CDR2 SVGAGI, per germline. V dropped 6 bases and J dropped 3 bases, with 18 bases sitting between them. The CDR3 is 15 residues long. The CDR3 region is CASSPRAGKVYEQYF. The CDR3, as DNA: TGTGCCAGCAGCCCTAGGGCGGGGAAGGTCTACGAGCAGTACTTC.